The 7 T cell receptor beta chains listed next were all sequenced from one sample in a study of blood T cells in healthy people across ages. Then a second PCR, running about 6 to 11 cycles, was carried out with a sample-barcoded 5' primer and a J-beta primer mix. TCRdb fed the 5' RACE reads into MiXCR, producing one record per CDR3 protein. The data hold hundreds of thousands of distinct CDR3 sequences, with 40% to 65% observed a single time. Sequencing was performed on blood. The receptors here all came from a woman older than 75 in good health.

The chain joins TRBV7-2 to TRBJ1-1; possibly TRBD1 for D (5 bases). CDR1 is SGHTA, CDR2 FQGNSA, per germline. Between the trimmed V and J ends, which lost 8 bases and 0 bases, there was a span of 10 bases. The CDR3 contains 13 residues. The CDR3 nucleotides read TGTGCCAGCGGGGGGGACGTGAACACTGAAGCTTTCTTT. Protein product: CASGGDVNTEAFF.

This clonotype has only a few counts. This could be a read error, since a much larger clone is one nucleotide away. This chain connects TRBV20-1 to TRBJ2-1; no definite D call. The J call could be wrong; TRBJ2-7 is a better fit for the DNA end. CDR3 length: 14 amino acids. From germline, CDR1 is DFQATT and CDR2 SNEGSKA (reference sequence). CDR3 sequence: CSFLPKSSYNEQYF. CDR3 DNA sequence: TGCAGCTTTTTGCCGAAAAGCTCCTACAATGAGCAGTACTTC.

The table lists this clonotype with many counts. The chain carries TRBV28 and TRBJ1-4; weak D call: TRBD1 (6 bases). Trimming left V 6 bases short and J 8 bases short, with 16 bases between. The germline V gene has CDR1 MDHEN and CDR2 SYDVKM. This CDR3 comprises 14 residues. CDR3 sequence reads: CASRRGSSGEKLFF. The CDR3 DNA reads TGTGCCAGCAGAAGGGGGTCATCGGGAGAAAAACTGTTTTTT. The variable domain in full, with the rest retrieved from reference TRBV28 and TRBJ1-4, is DVKVTQSSRYLVKRTGEKVFLECVQDMDHENMFWYRQDPGLGLRLIYFSYDVKMKEKGDIPEGYSVSREKKERFSLILESASTNQTSMYLCASRRGSSGEKLFFGSGTQLSVL.

Many counts were recorded for this clonotype. The genes are TRBV2 and TRBJ2-1; weak D call: TRBD1 (6 bases). CDR3 size: 16 residues. Trimming removed 8 bases at V and 2 bases at J, with 19 bases between. Germline V gene data show CDR1 as SNHLY and CDR2 as FYNNEI. The CDR3 is CASLIGQRLTYNEQFF. CDR3 in DNA: TGTGCCAGCCTAATCGGACAGCGGTTGACCTACAATGAGCAGTTCTTC. The variable domain in full, with the rest retrieved from reference TRBV2 and TRBJ2-1, is EPEVTQTPSHQVTQMGQEVILRCVPISNHLYFYWYRQILGQKVEFLVSFYNNEISEKSEIFDDQFSVERPDGSNFTLKIRSTKLEDSAMYFCASLIGQRLTYNEQFFGPGTRLTVL.

This clonotype was counted many times. The chain has TRBV12-3 or TRBV12-4 and TRBJ2-4, with D perhaps TRBD2 (6 bases). Trimming stripped 5 bases from V and 6 bases from J, with 11 bases between. This CDR3 contains 13 residues. CDR3 sequence: CASSPTGGNIQYF. The CDR3 coding sequence is TGTGCCAGCAGTCCCACCGGGGGAAACATTCAGTACTTC.

The V gene is TRBV29-1, the J gene TRBJ2-7, with 9 bases lining up with TRBD1. The CDR3 has 12 amino acids. Trimming took 6 bases from V and 7 from J; bases not matched to a gene: 7. Germline assignment: CDR1 SQVTM and CDR2 ANQGSEA. The CDR3 bases are TGCAGCGTCTCCACAGGGGGCAATGAGCAGTACTTC. This encodes CSVSTGGNEQYF.

This clonotype was detected ten times or more. V is TRBV5-6 and J is TRBJ2-5; 8 positions match TRBD2. The CDR3 extends over 14 amino acids. V shed 5 bases, J shed 3 bases, and the junction held 6 bases outside the gene matches. Germline V gives CDR1 SGHDT, CDR2 YYEEEE. CDR3 in amino acids: CASRPGLGKETQYF. CDR3 DNA: TGTGCCAGCAGGCCGGGACTAGGTAAAGAGACCCAGTACTTC.